The entry that follows covers one T cell receptor (beta chain) sequence. The antigen is not known. This sample was taken from a study of T cell responses to AZD1222 COVID-19 vaccine. Study-level results: Unmutated variant regions reportedly attract nearly half of all spike-specific TCRs. Only a handful of individuals given AZD1222 were seropositive at baseline.

Method: immunoSEQ multiplex PCR; TCRdb's copy keeps in-frame clones and lacks some. The table lists 250,000 to 300,000 clones, almost 95% of them singletons. The CDR3 sequence is 14 residues long. Trimming stripped 2 bases from V and 4 bases from J, with 9 bases between. Germline loops: CDR1 SGHTA, CDR2 FQGNSA. The specimen was peripheral blood, collected 28 days after the second AZD1222 dose. The chain recombines TRBV7-2 with TRBJ1-5; no firm D call. The TCR was taken from an adult who received the AZD1222 COVID-19 vaccine. Here the CDR3 reads CASSLQITNQPQHF. The CDR3 DNA reads as TGTGCCAGCAGCTTACAAATAACAAATCAGCCCCAGCATTTT.